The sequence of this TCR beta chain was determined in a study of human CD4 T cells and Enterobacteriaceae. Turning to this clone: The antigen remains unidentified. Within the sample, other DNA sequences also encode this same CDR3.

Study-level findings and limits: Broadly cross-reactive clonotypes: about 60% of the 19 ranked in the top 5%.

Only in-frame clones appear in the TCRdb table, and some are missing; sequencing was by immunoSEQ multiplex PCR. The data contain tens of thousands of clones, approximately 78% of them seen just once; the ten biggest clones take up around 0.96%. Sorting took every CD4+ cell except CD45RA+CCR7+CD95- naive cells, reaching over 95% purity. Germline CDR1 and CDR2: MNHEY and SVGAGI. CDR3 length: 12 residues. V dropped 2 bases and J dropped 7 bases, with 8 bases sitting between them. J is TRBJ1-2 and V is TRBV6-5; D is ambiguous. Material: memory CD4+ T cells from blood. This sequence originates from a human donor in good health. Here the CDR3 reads CASSYRGGGYTF. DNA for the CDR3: TGTGCCAGCAGTTACCGTGGAGGTGGCTACACCTTC.